The sequence of this T cell receptor (beta chain) was determined in a study of T cell responses to AZD1222 COVID-19 vaccine. Study results and limitations: Without day 14 samples, only post-peak T cell repertoires were studied.

On this clone: The target antigen is unknown.

Pooling was applied to second doses at about 4 or about 12 weeks. V lost 3 bases and J lost 2; bases outside the gene matches: 9. Germline loops: CDR1 KGHDR, CDR2 SFDVKD. This CDR3 region has 18 residues. Here immunoSEQ multiplex PCR was the method, and the copy in TCRdb shows in-frame clones only, minus some. The sample has about 140,000 clones; 92% are singletons. This receptor was taken from an adult who received the AZD1222 COVID-19 vaccine. The V call is TRBV24-1, the J call TRBJ1-5; 10 nucleotides align to TRBD1. Specimen: peripheral blood, collected 28 days after the second AZD1222 dose. The chain's CDR3 is CATSDTRTGTGGNQPQHF. CDR3 nucleotide sequence: TGTGCCACCAGTGATACCCGAACCGGGACAGGGGGCAATCAGCCCCAGCATTTT.